The entry below describes one T cell receptor (beta chain). The sample is drawn from a study of blood T cell repertoires in COVID-19. Study as a whole: Spain, Italy and the United States supplied samples that represented acute and convalescent COVID-19.

The CDR3 sequence is 16 residues long. Trimming removed 7 bases at V and 0 bases at J, with 16 bases between. Germline V gives CDR1 LNHDA, CDR2 SQIVND (reference sequence). Per the original data handling: Reference gene primer amplification gave nucleated cell count estimates. Repertoires were generated with immunoSEQ multiplex PCR, while TCRdb's copy carries only in-frame clones and drops some. V and J calls and clone size follow that table, whereas D and trimming were derived from the DNA. The top ten hold about 4.5% of the sample, which has roughly 250,000 clones, 82% seen once. The clonotype comes from a woman aged 70 to 79 with acute or convalescent COVID-19. Sequenced sample: peripheral blood. This rearrangement joins TRBV19 to TRBJ2-4; unclear D gene. CDR3 protein: CASTQRIELAKNIQYF. The CDR3 DNA reads as TGTGCCAGTACCCAGAGGATTGAGCTAGCCAAAAACATTCAGTACTTC. Drawing the rest from reference TRBV19 and TRBJ2-4, the complete variable domain is DGGITQSPKYLFRKEGQNVTLSCEQNLNHDAMYWYRQDPGQGLRLIYYSQIVNDFQKGDIAEGYSVSREKKESFPLTVTSAQKNPTAFYLCASTQRIELAKNIQYFGAGTRLSVL.